What follows are 28 T cell receptor beta chains derived from one specimen sequenced in a study of blood T cell repertoires in COVID-19. The data were produced by immunoSEQ multiplex PCR, yet TCRdb's version contains in-frame clones alone and is incomplete. Here the sample spans about 320,000 clones, around 84% being singletons. Source material: PBMCs or T cells enriched from blood (not recorded which). The source of these receptors is a woman under 40 who had been exposed to COVID-19.

As to this clone: Other DNA sequences in this specimen translate into the identical CDR3. V usage is TRBV19 and J usage is TRBJ2-5; unclear D gene. CDR1 is LNHDA and CDR2 is SQIVND in the germline V gene (reference sequence). The CDR3 is 11 residues long. The V end was cut by 2 bases, the J end by 5 bases, with 3 bases between. DNA of the CDR3: TGTGCCAGTAGTATACGGGAGACCCAGTACTTC. Its translation: CASSIRETQYF.

This chain links TRBV6-5 with TRBJ1-5, with D possibly matching TRBD1 (5 bases). In germline, CDR1 is MNHEY, CDR2 SVGAGI. The CDR3 runs to 14 residues. Deletions cut 0 bases from V and 4 bases from J, with 7 bases between. The CDR3 loop reads CASSYSQGNQPQHF. The CDR3, as DNA: TGTGCCAGCAGTTACTCGCAGGGTAATCAGCCCCAGCATTTT.

This chain uses TRBV19 with TRBJ1-1, with D uncertain. From germline, CDR1 is LNHDA and CDR2 SQIVND (reference sequence). Trimming removed 3 bases from V and 1 base from J, with 12 bases in between. This CDR3 is 15 amino acids long. The CDR3 here is CASSIDWAGNTEAFF. In nucleotides, the CDR3 is TGTGCCAGTAGTATTGATTGGGCAGGGAACACTGAAGCTTTCTTT.

This chain joins TRBV5-1 and TRBJ1-6; the match to TRBD1 covers 9 bases. The ends lost 0 bases at V and 5 bases at J; junction bases unmatched: 6. CDR1 and CDR2 (germline): SGHRS, YFSETQ. The CDR3 totals 17 residues. Here the CDR3 reads CASSLEAQGANNSPLHF. The CDR3 nucleotides are TGCGCCAGCAGCTTGGAAGCACAGGGGGCGAATAATTCACCCCTCCACTTT.

The chain combines TRBV5-1 with TRBJ1-1; no reliable D call. The CDR3 has 16 amino acids. CDR1 SGHRS and CDR2 YFSETQ come from the germline V gene. V was cut by 0 bases and J by 0 bases, with 12 bases left in between. The CDR3 bases are TGCGCCAGCAGCTTGGTGGCGGAAACGATGAACACTGAAGCTTTCTTT. Translating it yields CASSLVAETMNTEAFF.

The rearrangement uses TRBV28 and TRBJ1-1; D is perhaps TRBD1 (6 bases). The ends were cut back, 6 bases at V and 11 bases at J, with 16 bases in the middle. This CDR3 has 12 amino acids. CDR1 is MDHEN, CDR2 SYDVKM, per germline. The CDR3 reads CASRLPGTRAFF. DNA of the CDR3: TGTGCCAGCAGACTACCGGGGACAAGGGCTTTCTTT.

This chain links TRBV7-3 with TRBJ2-1, with D possibly matching TRBD2 (5 bases). The CDR3 runs 11 residues. Germline lookup yields CDR1 SGHTA and CDR2 FQGTGA. V was pared by 5 bases and J by 10 bases, with 9 bases between. The CDR3 DNA reads as TGTGCCAGCAGCCCGGGCGGGGAGCAGTTCTTC. It yields the protein CASSPGGEQFF.

The chain combines TRBV7-8 with TRBJ2-1; D gene unclear. Germline CDR1 SGHVS, CDR2 FQNEAQ. V lost 3 bases and J lost 4, with 19 bases in between. This CDR3 is built from 17 residues. The CDR3 here is CASSFAPRIQPYNEQFF. The CDR3 DNA follows: TGTGCCAGCAGCTTCGCCCCTAGAATACAACCATACAATGAGCAGTTCTTC.

The chain has TRBV21-1 and TRBJ1-5. TRBV21-1 is tagged as a pseudogene. The CDR3 has 17 amino acids. CDR3 sequence: CASRKDFPGNSNQPQHF. In DNA, the CDR3 is TGTGCCAGCAGGAAAGACTTTCCGGGGAATAGCAATCAGCCCCAGCATTTT.

The chain joins TRBV12-3 or TRBV12-4 to TRBJ2-1, with TRBD2 matching 10 bases. The CDR3 extends over 11 amino acids. J gave up 13 bases and V 6 bases, and 3 bases lay outside the gene matches. The CDR3 sequence: CASSPSGGQFF. The CDR3 coding sequence is TGTGCCAGCAGCCCTAGCGGGGGCCAGTTCTTC.

CDR3 in DNA: TGTGCCAGCAGCGATTCTCTGAGGACTCCTGAATTCTTC. Protein product: CASSDSLRTPEFF. The V call is TRBV12-3 or TRBV12-4, the J call TRBJ2-1; D is perhaps TRBD2 (5 bases). Trimming pared 6 bases from V and 16 bases from J, leaving 22 bases between. This CDR3 is built from 13 residues.

The chain uses TRBV20-1 and TRBJ1-5, with D possibly matching TRBD1 (5 bases). The CDR3 length is 14 residues. Germline V lookup: CDR1 DFQATT, CDR2 SNEGSKA (reference sequence). V lost 3 bases and J 4 bases, leaving 13 bases between the germline ends. CDR3 DNA: TGCAGTGCTAGTGCAGGGCTCCGTAATCAGCCCCAGCATTTT. Protein: CSASAGLRNQPQHF.

The J gene is TRBJ2-7, the V gene TRBV27, with 11 nucleotides matching TRBD2. This CDR3 is built from 16 residues. Per the germline V gene, CDR1 is MNHEY and CDR2 is SMNVEV (reference sequence). V gave up 8 bases and J gave up 2 bases; unmatched junction bases: 11. In nucleotides, the CDR3 is TGTGCCAGCTCTTCGTACCGACTAGCGGGGCCCTACGAGCAGTACTTC. Its protein product is CASSSYRLAGPYEQYF.

This clone was counted a few times. CDR3 in amino acids: CATSDWTGGNQPQHF. The CDR3 DNA reads TGTGCCACCAGTGACTGGACAGGGGGCAATCAGCCCCAGCATTTT. This chain joins TRBV24-1 and TRBJ1-5; 9 nucleotides line up with TRBD1. The germline gives CDR1 KGHDR, CDR2 SFDVKD. The length of the CDR3 is 15 residues. V gave up 4 bases and J gave up 2 bases; unmatched junction bases: 2.

This clone was seen more than once but under ten times. The chain recombines TRBV7-2 with TRBJ2-1, with 8 bases aligning to TRBD2. With V trimmed by 5 bases and J by 2 bases, 5 bases remained unmatched. The germline gives CDR1 SGHTA, CDR2 FQGNSA. This CDR3 comprises 15 residues. In DNA form, the CDR3 reads TGTGCCAGCAGCCCGGGAGGGAGGGCCTACAATGAGCAGTTCTTC. As protein: CASSPGGRAYNEQFF.

There are a few counts of this clone. The V gene is TRBV5-4, the J gene TRBJ2-1; TRBD2 matches at 13 bases. This CDR3 region has 19 residues. J gave up 1 base and V 2 bases, and 9 bases lay outside the gene matches. Germline values: CDR1 SGHNT, CDR2 YYREEE (reference sequence). CDR3 region: CASSFSLAGGPISYNEQFF. In DNA, the CDR3 is TGTGCCAGCAGCTTTTCACTAGCGGGGGGGCCGATTTCCTACAATGAGCAGTTCTTC.

The genes are TRBV7-3 and TRBJ1-2, with 8 nucleotides matching TRBD1. The junction had 3 bases not matched to a gene; V was cut back by 1 base and J by 8 bases. The CDR3 is 13 residues long. Germline lookup yields CDR1 SGHTA and CDR2 FQGTGA. The CDR3 spells CASSLSQGAGYTF. In DNA, the CDR3 is TGTGCCAGCAGCTTAAGCCAGGGGGCCGGCTACACCTTC.

The chain carries TRBV19 and TRBJ1-4; D may be TRBD1 (6 bases). The CDR3 has 17 amino acids. CDR1 LNHDA and CDR2 SQIVND come from the germline V gene (reference sequence). V shed 5 bases and J shed 0 bases, with 16 bases lying between them. The CDR3 nucleotides are TGTGCCAGTAGTCCTACAGGGAGTTCGGCAACTAATGAAAAACTGTTTTTT. Encoded protein: CASSPTGSSATNEKLFF.

V and J are TRBV7-9 and TRBJ1-6; 9 bases are shared with TRBD1. The length of the CDR3 is 14 residues. Germline-derived CDR1 and CDR2 are SEHNR and FQNEAQ (reference sequence). After removal of 4 bases from V and 9 bases from J, the junction contained 4 bases not matched to a gene. The CDR3 DNA is TGTGCCAGCAGCTCGGGACAGGGCTCTTCACCCCTCCACTTT. Translating it yields CASSSGQGSSPLHF.

The V gene is TRBV9, the J gene TRBJ2-5; 7 bases align to TRBD2. Trimming cost V 6 bases and J 5 bases; bases outside gene matches: 7. CDR3 size: 13 residues. Germline CDR1 and CDR2: SGDLS and YYNGEE. The CDR3 nucleotides read TGTGCCAGCACCGAGAGTAGCGGGGAGACCCAGTACTTC. Translation gives CASTESSGETQYF.

The rearrangement joins TRBV7-9 to TRBJ2-1, with D perhaps TRBD1 (6 bases). Deletions cut 7 bases from V and 0 bases from J, with 22 bases between. The CDR3 has 18 residues. Germline values: CDR1 SEHNR, CDR2 FQNEAQ (reference sequence). This CDR3 is CASNRDKNTISSYNEQFF. CDR3 sequence (DNA): TGTGCCAGCAACCGGGACAAGAATACAATTAGCTCCTACAATGAGCAGTTCTTC.

The V and J genes are TRBV3-1 (or the pseudogene TRBV3-2) and TRBJ1-2, with 9 positions matching TRBD1. The CDR3 is 15 amino acids. Germline CDR1 is LGHDT and CDR2 is YNNKEL (reference sequence). With 1 base clipped from V and 1 base from J, the junction kept 1 base outside the gene matches. The CDR3 spells CASSQGTGDNYGYTF. The DNA for the CDR3 is TGTGCCAGCAGCCAAGGGACAGGGGATAACTATGGCTACACCTTC.

This chain uses TRBV21-1 with TRBJ1-5; TRBD1 is the table's D call, not checked against the DNA. TRBV21-1 is reported as a pseudogene. The CDR3 consists of 15 residues. The CDR3 region is CASSPTTGPNQPQHF. DNA for the CDR3: TGTGCCAGCAGCCCCACGACAGGGCCCAATCAGCCCCAGCATTTT.

The chain uses TRBV4-1 and TRBJ2-3; TRBD2 matches 7 bases. Trimming cost V 1 base and J 0 bases; bases outside gene matches: 10. Per the germline V gene, CDR1 is MGHRA and CDR2 is YSYEKL. The CDR3 runs 18 residues. CDR3 residues: CASSQAGGGPPSTDTQYF. The DNA for the CDR3 is TGCGCCAGCAGCCAAGCAGGCGGGGGACCCCCTAGCACAGATACGCAGTATTTT.

This chain links TRBV30 with TRBJ2-3, with 12 bases identical to TRBD2. V lost 0 bases, J lost 4 bases, and 8 bases stayed unmatched. Germline V lookup: CDR1 GTSNPN, CDR2 SVGIG (reference sequence). The CDR3 totals 17 residues. The CDR3 sequence is CAWSVRRTSGISDTQYF. CDR3 nucleotide sequence: TGTGCCTGGAGTGTACGAAGGACTAGCGGGATATCAGATACGCAGTATTTT.

The rearrangement links TRBV18 to TRBJ1-2; no clear D. V was shortened by 1 base and J by 3 bases, with 6 bases between the two germline ends. The CDR3 consists of 13 residues. In germline, CDR1 is KGHSH, CDR2 LQKENI. This CDR3 reads CASSPQADYGYTF. The CDR3 DNA sequence: TGTGCCAGCTCACCACAAGCCGACTATGGCTACACCTTC. Full variable domain (rest looked up from reference TRBV18 and TRBJ1-2): NAGVMQNPRHLVRRRGQEARLRCSPMKGHSHVYWYRQLPEEGLKFMVYLQKENIIDESGMPKERFSAEFPKEGPSILRIQQVVRGDSAAYFCASSPQADYGYTFGSGTRLTVV.

The chain is built from TRBV12-5 and TRBJ1-6, with 9 bases matching TRBD1. From germline, CDR1 is LGHNT and CDR2 FRNRAP. The CDR3 runs 14 residues. V lost 3 bases, J lost 11 bases, and 5 bases stayed unmatched. CDR3 nucleotide sequence: TGTGCTAGTGGTTTTGGACAGGGGCAGCCACCCCTCCACTTT. Its translation: CASGFGQGQPPLHF. Based on the CDR3 plus reference TRBV12-5 and TRBJ1-6, the full variable domain is DARVTQTPRHKVTEMGQEVTMRCQPILGHNTVFWYRQTMMQGLELLAYFRNRAPLDDSGMPKDRFSAEMPDATLATLKIQPSEPRDSAVYFCASGFGQGQPPLHFGNGTRLTVT.

The chain has TRBV28 and TRBJ2-3; D is perhaps TRBD2 (6 bases). V dropped 1 base and J dropped 7 bases, with 21 bases sitting between them. Germline V gene lookup returns CDR1 MDHEN and CDR2 SYDVKM. The CDR3 totals 17 residues. CDR3 bases: TGTGCCAGCAGTTTATCATCCGGGAGCACTATTACACATACGCAGTATTTT. Its translation: CASSLSSGSTITHTQYF. The variable domain in full, completed from reference TRBV28 and TRBJ2-3, reads DVKVTQSSRYLVKRTGEKVFLECVQDMDHENMFWYRQDPGLGLRLIYFSYDVKMKEKGDIPEGYSVSREKKERFSLILESASTNQTSMYLCASSLSSGSTITHTQYFGPGTRLTVL.